The 31 T cell receptor beta chains in this list originate from one sample, sequenced in a study of blood T cell repertoires in COVID-19. TCRdb keeps only in-frame clones here, not all; method: immunoSEQ multiplex PCR. The data hold roughly 200,000 clones, with about 81% observed a single time. The sequencing sample was made of peripheral blood. Receptors were obtained from a woman of 80 years or more with COVID-19, enrolled during active disease.

The genes are TRBV5-5 and TRBJ1-6; D unresolved. Trimming took off 2 bases at V and 9 bases at J, with 15 bases between the two ends. The CDR3 covers 15 residues. Looked up from germline, CDR1 is SGHKS and CDR2 is YYEKEE (reference sequence). The CDR3 loop is CASSFGGAKGSPLHF. The CDR3 DNA reads TGTGCCAGCAGCTTTGGAGGAGCTAAGGGTTCACCCCTCCACTTT.

V and J are TRBV6-5 and TRBJ2-2; D is unresolved. The V gene's germline CDR1 is MNHEY and CDR2 SVGAGI. The V and J ends lost 8 bases and 2 bases respectively, with 9 bases between them. There are 13 residues in the CDR3. The CDR3 region has the DNA TGTGCCAGCCAACAGATAAACACCGGGGAGCTGTTTTTT. It encodes CASQQINTGELFF.

This clone is a singleton in its sample. The rearrangement links TRBV6-2 or TRBV6-3 to TRBJ2-4, with 10 bases lining up with TRBD2. Looked up from germline, CDR1 is MNHEY and CDR2 is SVGEGT. CDR3 length equals 17 residues. Trimming removed 5 bases from V and 0 bases from J; junction bases left unmatched: 7. CDR3 sequence (DNA): TGTGCCAGCAGTACCGGGACTAGCGCGAGAGCCAAAAACATTCAGTACTTC. It encodes CASSTGTSARAKNIQYF.

The rearrangement uses TRBV7-8 and TRBJ2-1; no definite D call. Germline V lookup: CDR1 SGHVS, CDR2 FQNEAQ. With 5 bases removed from V and 1 base from J, the gap between germline ends came to 9 bases. CDR3 length: 14 amino acids. The CDR3 DNA is TGTGCCAGCAGCCCGCTAGTGTCCTACAATGAGCAGTTCTTC. It yields the protein CASSPLVSYNEQFF.

J is TRBJ1-2 and V is TRBV29-1; a possible D gene is TRBD1 (5 bases). CDR3 length: 14 residues. Germline loops: CDR1 SQVTM, CDR2 ANQGSEA. Deletions cut 3 bases from V and 4 bases from J, with 15 bases between. The CDR3 DNA sequence: TGCAGCGTTGAGATCGGGGGAAAGGCCTATGGCTACACCTTC. This gives the protein CSVEIGGKAYGYTF.

The CDR3 DNA reads as TGTGCCAGCAGTTACATGAGCCAGGGGGACGAAAAACTGTTTTTT. This codes for CASSYMSQGDEKLFF. V usage is TRBV6-5 and J usage is TRBJ1-4; 7 nucleotides line up with TRBD1. This CDR3 is 15 amino acids long. CDR1 is MNHEY, CDR2 SVGAGI, per germline. V lost 2 bases to trimming and J lost 8 bases; unmatched junction nucleotides: 8.

This clone came up once. V is TRBV7-8 and J is TRBJ2-7, with D unclear. Germline CDR1 and CDR2: SGHVS and FQNEAQ. Trimming shortened V by 2 bases and J by 6 bases, and 11 bases separated the two germline ends. The length of the CDR3 is 13 residues. CDR3 bases: TGTGCCAGCAGCTTATGGGTTGCAGGCGAGCAGTACTTC. It is translated as CASSLWVAGEQYF.

V is TRBV4-1 and J is TRBJ2-7, with D possibly TRBD1 on 6 matching bases. Germline V gene data show CDR1 as MGHRA and CDR2 as YSYEKL. The germline V and J ends were trimmed by 3 bases and 4 bases, with 10 bases remaining between them. The length of the CDR3 is 13 residues. Written as DNA, the CDR3 is TGCGCCAGCAGCCACCAAACAGGGTACGAGCAGTACTTC. Protein sequence: CASSHQTGYEQYF.

The chain recombines TRBV4-1 with TRBJ2-7, with a possible D match to TRBD1 (6 bases). CDR1 is MGHRA, CDR2 YSYEKL, per germline. V was clipped by 6 bases and J by 2 bases, with 14 bases between them. CDR3 length: 14 residues. CDR3 region: CASRPVGQTYEQYF. For the CDR3, the DNA is TGCGCCAGCAGACCTGTCGGACAGACCTACGAGCAGTACTTC.

The chain is built from TRBV15 and TRBJ2-7; D might be TRBD1 (6 bases). Germline V gene lookup returns CDR1 LNHNV and CDR2 YYDKDF (reference sequence). With 0 bases removed from V and 9 bases from J, the gap between germline ends came to 12 bases. The CDR3 runs 13 residues. Here the CDR3 DNA reads TGTGCCACCAGCAGAGATGAGAGGGGGACGCAGTACTTC. Translation gives CATSRDERGTQYF. The full variable domain, with the rest looked up from reference TRBV15 and TRBJ2-7, is DAMVIQNPRYQVTQFGKPVTLSCSQTLNHNVMYWYQQKSSQAPKLLFHYYDKDFNNEADTPDNFQSRRPNTSFCFLDIRSPGLGDTAMYLCATSRDERGTQYFGPGTRLTVT.

The gene calls are TRBV6-6 and TRBJ1-5, with 10 bases aligning to TRBD1. The CDR3 contains 16 residues. Trimming removed 5 bases from V and 6 bases from J; junction bases left unmatched: 10. CDR1 MNHNY and CDR2 SVGAGI come from the germline V gene (reference sequence). The CDR3 region has the DNA TGTGCCAGCAGTCCAGATCCGGGACAGGGGAGTCAGCCCCAGCATTTT. This translates into CASSPDPGQGSQPQHF.

J is TRBJ2-7 and V is TRBV5-5; D is unclear. Per the germline V gene, CDR1 is SGHKS and CDR2 is YYEKEE (reference sequence). Trimming shortened V by 2 bases and J by 2 bases, and 8 bases separated the two germline ends. This CDR3 has 13 residues. The CDR3 DNA follows: TGTGCCAGCAGCTTTTACACTACCTACGAGCAGTACTTC. It is translated as CASSFYTTYEQYF.

The CDR3 here is CASSSSPGTGWYGYTF. The CDR3 DNA follows: TGTGCCAGCAGCTCGAGTCCCGGGACAGGGTGGTATGGCTACACCTTC. The V and J genes are TRBV5-8 and TRBJ1-2, with TRBD1 matching 9 bases. The CDR3 consists of 16 residues. Germline V lookup: CDR1 SGHTS, CDR2 YDEGEE. V shed 3 bases and J 5 bases; nucleotides not matched to a gene: 11.

V is TRBV5-4 and J is TRBJ2-1, with 8 bases lining up with TRBD1. Germline V gene data show CDR1 as SGHNT and CDR2 as YYREEE (reference sequence). The CDR3 consists of 15 residues. Unmatched junction bases numbered 7, after V lost 3 bases and J lost 5 bases. The DNA of the CDR3 is TGTGCCAGCAGCTCAGGACAGGGTTCCAACAATGAGCAGTTCTTC. It translates to CASSSGQGSNNEQFF.

DNA of the CDR3: TGTGCCAGCAGCTTAAGCGCTGGTCTAGCGAGGGAGACCCAGTACTTC. Protein: CASSLSAGLARETQYF. V gene TRBV7-3 combines with J gene TRBJ2-5, with D possibly TRBD2 on 6 matching bases. CDR1 is SGHTA and CDR2 is FQGTGA in the germline V gene. The CDR3 sequence is 16 residues long. Trimming took 1 base from V and 5 from J, leaving 17 bases between them.

The V gene is TRBV7-8, the J gene TRBJ2-7; 9 bases align to TRBD2. Trimming at V came to 0 bases and at J to 0 bases, leaving 9 bases not matched to a gene. This CDR3 is 18 amino acids long. Looked up from germline, CDR1 is SGHVS and CDR2 is FQNEAQ. DNA for the CDR3: TGTGCCAGCAGCTTAGCAAACCTGGCGGGAGGGACCTCCTACGAGCAGTACTTC. Protein sequence: CASSLANLAGGTSYEQYF.

The rearrangement uses TRBV18 and TRBJ2-7, with 10 bases identical to TRBD1. With V trimmed by 1 base and J by 4 bases, 1 base remained unmatched. The CDR3 is made up of 14 amino acids. Germline V CDR1 and CDR2: KGHSH, LQKENI. CDR3 DNA: TGTGCCAGCTCACCACGGGACAGGGGTTACGAGCAGTACTTC. Translation gives CASSPRDRGYEQYF.

The genes are TRBV4-2 and TRBJ2-3, with 7 nucleotides matching TRBD2. Trimming took 10 bases from V and 0 from J; bases not matched to a gene: 7. Germline CDR1 and CDR2: LGHNA and YNFKEQ. This CDR3 comprises 14 residues. DNA of the CDR3: TGTGCCACCCATGGCGGGGGAAGCACAGATACGCAGTATTTT. Protein: CATHGGGSTDTQYF.

V gene TRBV5-5 combines with J gene TRBJ2-3, with D possibly TRBD2 on 6 matching bases. Trimming removed 4 bases from V and 0 bases from J, with 9 bases in between. Germline V gives CDR1 SGHKS, CDR2 YYEKEE (reference sequence). The CDR3 spans 14 residues. Here the CDR3 reads CASSRGTSTDTQYF. The CDR3 DNA reads TGTGCCAGCAGCCGCGGGACGAGCACAGATACGCAGTATTTT.

The chain recombines TRBV11-3 with TRBJ2-7, with a tentative D call TRBD2 (5 bases). Germline lookup yields CDR1 SGHNT and CDR2 YENEEA. The CDR3 spans 14 residues. V was trimmed by 2 bases and J by 0 bases, leaving 8 bases between them. The CDR3 nucleotides are TGTGCCAGCAGCTTATCCGGAGGCTCCTACGAGCAGTACTTC. Amino acids: CASSLSGGSYEQYF.

The chain recombines TRBV27 with TRBJ1-2; possibly TRBD1 for D (6 bases). The ends were cut back, 5 bases at V and 4 bases at J, with 17 bases in the middle. CDR1 is MNHEY and CDR2 is SMNVEV in the germline V gene (reference sequence). This CDR3 spans 15 amino acids. CDR3 bases: TGTGCCAGCAGTCAATCGACACGGGGGGCCTATGGCTACACCTTC. Translated: CASSQSTRGAYGYTF.

In this sample, this clone turned up a few times. The rearrangement joins TRBV19 to TRBJ1-2, with D tentatively TRBD1 (6 bases). The CDR3 sequence is 16 residues long. Looked up from germline, CDR1 is LNHDA and CDR2 is SQIVND (reference sequence). V lost 3 bases and J lost 1, with 15 bases in between. The CDR3 DNA sequence: TGTGCCAGTAGTATGCCCGGGGGGCACCATAACTATGGCTACACCTTC. Translation gives CASSMPGGHHNYGYTF.

There are many counts of this clone. This chain links TRBV28 with TRBJ2-1, with 16 bases matching TRBD2. After removal of 7 bases from V and 1 base from J, the junction contained 7 bases not matched to a gene. This CDR3 has 18 amino acids. Germline V gene data show CDR1 as MDHEN and CDR2 as SYDVKM. CDR3 nucleotide sequence: TGTGCCAGCATGGGACTAGCGGGAGGGCAGTCGTCCTACAATGAGCAGTTCTTC. This translates into CASMGLAGGQSSYNEQFF.

The rearrangement links TRBV2 to TRBJ2-4; 8 bases map to TRBD1. The V gene end was trimmed by 3 bases and the J gene end by 12 bases; junction bases not matched to a gene: 4. This CDR3 is built from 12 residues. Germline CDR1 is SNHLY and CDR2 is FYNNEI. Here the CDR3 DNA reads TGTGCCAGCAGTGACAGGGGGCTAACTCAGTACTTC. Translating gives CASSDRGLTQYF. The complete variable domain, with remaining parts taken from reference TRBV2 and TRBJ2-4, reads EPEVTQTPSHQVTQMGQEVILRCVPISNHLYFYWYRQILGQKVEFLVSFYNNEISEKSEIFDDQFSVERPDGSNFTLKIRSTKLEDSAMYFCASSDRGLTQYFGAGTRLSVL.

This chain joins TRBV5-4 and TRBJ2-1, with 8 positions matching TRBD2. Unmatched junction bases numbered 9, after V lost 4 bases and J lost 6 bases. CDR1 is SGHNT and CDR2 is YYREEE in the germline V gene (reference sequence). The CDR3 totals 15 residues. CDR3: CASSVGLAAGNEQFF. CDR3 coding DNA: TGTGCCAGCAGCGTAGGACTAGCAGCTGGCAATGAGCAGTTCTTC.

The chain carries TRBV2 and TRBJ1-1; 9 bases line up with TRBD1. The CDR3 extends over 14 amino acids. CDR1 is SNHLY and CDR2 is FYNNEI in the germline V gene. V was clipped by 11 bases and J by 3 bases; unmatched bases: 10. The CDR3: CASTWDRVDTEAFF. The CDR3, as DNA: TGTGCCTCAACATGGGACAGGGTGGACACTGAAGCTTTCTTT.

The chain employs TRBV7-8 and TRBJ1-6, with TRBD1 as a possible D gene (5 bases). The CDR3 is 14 residues long. Germline V CDR1 and CDR2: SGHVS, FQNEAQ. Trimming stripped 3 bases from V and 8 bases from J, with 11 bases between. The CDR3 spells CASSFWGGDSPLHF. The CDR3 region has the DNA TGTGCCAGCAGCTTTTGGGGGGGGGATTCACCCCTCCACTTT.

The rearrangement links TRBV27 to TRBJ2-1; TRBD2 matches 7 bases. V shed 1 base and J 5 bases; nucleotides not matched to a gene: 8. Per germline, CDR1 MNHEY and CDR2 SMNVEV (reference sequence). This CDR3 contains 16 residues. The CDR3 loop reads CASSLFWGEGNNEQFF. In DNA form, the CDR3 reads TGTGCCAGCAGTTTATTTTGGGGGGAGGGTAACAATGAGCAGTTCTTC.

This clone was detected a few times. The chain employs TRBV11-2 and TRBJ2-6, with a possible D match to TRBD2 (6 bases). Germline V gives CDR1 SGHAT, CDR2 FQNNGV. The CDR3 sequence is 20 residues long. Trimming took off 0 bases at V and 2 bases at J, with 20 bases between the two ends. CDR3 coding DNA: TGTGCCAGCAGCTTAGATTCTGGGGGGAAGGGAATACCTGGGGCCAACGTCCTGACTTTC. It translates to CASSLDSGGKGIPGANVLTF.

The chain combines TRBV2 with TRBJ2-3; weak D call: TRBD2 (6 bases). Per germline, CDR1 SNHLY and CDR2 FYNNEI. The CDR3 covers 15 residues. The V end was cut by 2 bases, the J end by 7 bases, with 16 bases between. The CDR3 region is CASSEIWLAKNTQYF. The DNA for the CDR3 is TGTGCCAGCAGTGAAATTTGGCTAGCGAAAAATACGCAGTATTTT.

The rearrangement links TRBV19 to TRBJ1-3; no reliable D call. This CDR3 has 16 residues. CDR1 and CDR2 from the germline V gene are LNHDA and SQIVND (reference sequence). V gave up 4 bases and J gave up 0 bases, with 13 bases separating them. The CDR3 DNA reads as TGTGCCAGTAGTACAACAGTCCTCAGCTCTGGAAACACCATATATTTT. It yields the protein CASSTTVLSSGNTIYF.